This TCR beta chain originates from a study of Ad26.COV2.S vaccination and SARS-CoV-2 variants. Study findings and constraints: Researchers cautioned that TCR breadth and depth analyses may have underestimated total T cell responses.

The treatment: roughly 18 received Ad26.COV2.S at low or high dose, single or two shots; several received placebo; per-sample allocation not given. Day 63 after the first injection of vaccine or placebo was the sampling time. Germline CDR1 is KGHSH and CDR2 is LQKENI. V lost 3 bases and J lost 7, with 6 bases in between. The CDR3 runs to 11 residues. Remarks on this clone: The antigen is unknown.

The method was immunoSEQ multiplex PCR; TCRdb's version includes in-frame clones alone and lacks a portion of them. The table has approximately 410,000 clones, around 92% seen once; the top ten hold approximately 1.7%. Specimen: peripheral blood, collected in a trial of Ad26.COV2.S vaccine versus placebo. This receptor was identified in a person aged 18 to 59 who received the Ad26.COV2.S COVID-19 vaccine or a placebo. This chain connects TRBV18 to TRBJ2-5; the D is unclear. The CDR3 sequence: CASSPGGTQYF. CDR3 coding DNA: TGTGCCAGCTCACCTGGCGGGACCCAGTACTTC. Using reference TRBV18 and TRBJ2-5 for the parts outside the CDR3, the full variable domain is NAGVMQNPRHLVRRRGQEARLRCSPMKGHSHVYWYRQLPEEGLKFMVYLQKENIIDESGMPKERFSAEFPKEGPSILRIQQVVRGDSAAYFCASSPGGTQYFGPGTRLLVL.